Listed below are T cell receptor beta chains from one sample, sequenced in a study of CD8 T cells in Susac syndrome. Each CDR3 protein is one row after TCRdb ran MiXCR on the immunoSEQ multiplex PCR reads. The top ten hold more than 0.25% of the sample, which has 120,000 or so distinct CDR3 sequences, roughly 94% seen once. The sample comprised CD8+ T cells from PBMCs. Receptors were obtained from a human donor with Susac syndrome. Each CDR3 is given with its conserved first and last residue.

j_call v_call cdr3_aa
TRBJ1-1 TRBV5-1 CASSLGQGHEAFF
TRBJ2-5 TRBV25-1 CASRPGQGQETQYF
TRBJ1-2 TRBV29-1 CSVAGQGNYGYTF
TRBJ2-7 TRBV12-3/TRBV12-4 CASSPLPAVSLYEQYF
TRBJ1-2 TRBV29-1 CSVASYGYTF
TRBJ2-3 TRBV4-2 CASSQGLAGGGDTQYF
TRBJ1-5 TRBV19 CASSLQGPQPQHF
TRBJ2-3 TRBV15 CATSGPRAGILTDTQYF
TRBJ1-6 TRBV6-1 CASSGVYNSPLHF
TRBJ1-1 TRBV27 CASSLARGTEAFF
TRBJ1-6 TRBV6-1 CASTPLAGVLGSPLHF
TRBJ1-5 TRBV6-2/TRBV6-3 CASSYRVGQGGQPQHF
TRBJ2-7 TRBV20-1 CSARPVGWNEQYF
TRBJ2-1 TRBV20-1 CSAAGLAGEVGKRNEQFF
TRBJ2-7 TRBV27 CASSLTSSYEQYF
TRBJ1-2 TRBV19 CASRETLYGYTF
TRBJ1-1 TRBV27 CASSWRGYTEAFF
TRBJ1-2 TRBV7-6 CASCPRVHHFTNYGYTF
TRBJ2-5 TRBV24-1 CATGDGETQYF
TRBJ2-3 TRBV29-1 CSVEKGRGTPDTQYF
TRBJ1-2 TRBV6-5 CASRPDRDTEGYTF
TRBJ2-1 TRBV29-1 CSVGTGTSGANEQFF
TRBJ1-5 TRBV7-8 CASSLRGAVVNQPQHF
TRBJ1-2 TRBV20-1 CSAILGYTF
TRBJ2-3 TRBV25-1 CASSYPSPDTQYF
TRBJ1-1 TRBV14 CASSRAGALNTEAFF
TRBJ1-1 TRBV7-9 CASSPGWGLNTEAFF
TRBJ1-5 TRBV27 CASSLGGGYQPQHF
TRBJ2-2 TRBV6-5 CASSYSRGGTNTGELFF
TRBJ2-7 TRBV21-1 CASSKGHYEQYF
TRBJ2-1 TRBV7-6 CASSLGVGNEQFF
TRBJ2-1 TRBV27 CASSHSSGGTYNEQFF